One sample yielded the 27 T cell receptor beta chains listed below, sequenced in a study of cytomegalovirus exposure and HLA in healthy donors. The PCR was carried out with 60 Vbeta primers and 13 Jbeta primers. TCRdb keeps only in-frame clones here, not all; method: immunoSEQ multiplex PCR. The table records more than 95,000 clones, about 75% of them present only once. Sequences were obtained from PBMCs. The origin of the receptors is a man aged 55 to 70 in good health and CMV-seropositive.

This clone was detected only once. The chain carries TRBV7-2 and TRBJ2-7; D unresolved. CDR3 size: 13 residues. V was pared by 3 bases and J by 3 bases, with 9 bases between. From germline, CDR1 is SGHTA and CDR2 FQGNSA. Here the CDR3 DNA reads TGTGCCAGCAGCTTTAATAGAGACTACGAGCAGTACTTC. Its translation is CASSFNRDYEQYF.

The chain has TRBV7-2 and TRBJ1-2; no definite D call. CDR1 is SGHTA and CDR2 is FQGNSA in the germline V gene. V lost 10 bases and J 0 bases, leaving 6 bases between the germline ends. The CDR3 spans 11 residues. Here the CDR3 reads CATGSNYGYTF. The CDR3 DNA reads TGTGCCACAGGTTCTAACTATGGCTACACCTTC.

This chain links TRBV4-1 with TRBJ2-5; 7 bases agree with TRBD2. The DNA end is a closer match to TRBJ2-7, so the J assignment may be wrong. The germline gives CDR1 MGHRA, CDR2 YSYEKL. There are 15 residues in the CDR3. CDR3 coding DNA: TGCGCCAGCAGCTACCCGGGGAGGGGACCTTACGAGCAGTACTTC. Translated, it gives CASSYPGRGPYEQYF.

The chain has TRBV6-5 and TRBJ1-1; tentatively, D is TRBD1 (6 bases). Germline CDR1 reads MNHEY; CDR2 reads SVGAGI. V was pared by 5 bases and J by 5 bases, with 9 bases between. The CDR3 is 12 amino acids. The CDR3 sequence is CASSLGQTEAFF. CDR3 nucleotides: TGTGCCAGCAGTCTCGGACAGACTGAAGCTTTCTTT.

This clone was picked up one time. CDR3 coding DNA: TGTGCCAGCAGTTACACAAGGAGAGCGGGAAATTCACCCCTCCACTTT. Its translation is CASSYTRRAGNSPLHF. This sequence joins TRBV27 and TRBJ1-6; no definite D call. Germline V gene data show CDR1 as MNHEY and CDR2 as SMNVEV (reference sequence). Trimming cost V 4 bases and J 7 bases, with 17 bases left between them. There are 16 residues in the CDR3.

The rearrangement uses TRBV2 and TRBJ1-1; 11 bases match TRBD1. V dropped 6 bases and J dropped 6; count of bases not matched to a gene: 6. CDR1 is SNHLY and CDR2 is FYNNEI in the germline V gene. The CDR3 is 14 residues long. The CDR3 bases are TGTGCCAGCAGCGGGGACAGGGGGTCACCTGAAGCTTTCTTT. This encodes CASSGDRGSPEAFF.

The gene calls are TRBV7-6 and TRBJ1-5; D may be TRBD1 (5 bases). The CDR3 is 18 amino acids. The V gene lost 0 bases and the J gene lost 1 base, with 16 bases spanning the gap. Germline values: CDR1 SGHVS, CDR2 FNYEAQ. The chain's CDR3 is CASSLAAGVRGSNQPQHF. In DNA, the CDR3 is TGTGCCAGCAGCTTAGCGGCGGGGGTTAGAGGGAGCAATCAGCCCCAGCATTTT.

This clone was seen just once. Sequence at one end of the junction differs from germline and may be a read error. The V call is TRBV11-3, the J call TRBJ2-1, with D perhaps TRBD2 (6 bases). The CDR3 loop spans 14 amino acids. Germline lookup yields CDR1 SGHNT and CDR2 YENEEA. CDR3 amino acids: CASSLRGWSNEQLF. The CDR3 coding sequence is TGTGCCAGCAGCTTACGGGGGTGGAGCAATGAGCAGCTCTTC.

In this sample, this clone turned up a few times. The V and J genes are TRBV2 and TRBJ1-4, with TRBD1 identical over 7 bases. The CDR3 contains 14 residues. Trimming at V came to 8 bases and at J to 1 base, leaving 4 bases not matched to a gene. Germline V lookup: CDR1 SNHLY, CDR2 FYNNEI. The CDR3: CASANRGTNEKLFF. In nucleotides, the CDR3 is TGTGCCAGCGCTAACAGGGGAACTAATGAAAAACTGTTTTTT.

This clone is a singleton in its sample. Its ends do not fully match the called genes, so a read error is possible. The CDR3 DNA sequence: TGTGCCAGCACCCCCGGCTGGTACCAAGAGACTCAGTACTTC. Translation: CASTPGWYQETQYF. This chain links TRBV7-2 with TRBJ2-5, with no clear D. The germline gives CDR1 SGHTA, CDR2 FQGNSA. The CDR3 covers 14 residues.

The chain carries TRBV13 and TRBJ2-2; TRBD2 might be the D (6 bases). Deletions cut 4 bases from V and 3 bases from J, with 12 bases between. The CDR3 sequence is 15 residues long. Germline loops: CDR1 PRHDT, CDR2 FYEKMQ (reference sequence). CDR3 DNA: TGTGCCAGCAGCTCCAGGCCGGGAGACACCGGGGAGCTGTTTTTT. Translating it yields CASSSRPGDTGELFF. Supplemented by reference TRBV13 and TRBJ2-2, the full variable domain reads AAGVIQSPRHLIKEKRETATLKCYPIPRHDTVYWYQQGPGQDPQFLISFYEKMQSDKGSIPDRFSAQQFSDYHSELNMSSLELGDSALYFCASSSRPGDTGELFFGEGSRLTVL.

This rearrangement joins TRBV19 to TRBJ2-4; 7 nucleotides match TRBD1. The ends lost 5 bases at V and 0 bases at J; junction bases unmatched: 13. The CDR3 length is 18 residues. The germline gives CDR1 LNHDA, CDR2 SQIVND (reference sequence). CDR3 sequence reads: CASSAGTVTSLAKNIQYF. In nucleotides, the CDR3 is TGTGCCAGTAGTGCCGGGACAGTAACCTCACTAGCCAAAAACATTCAGTACTTC. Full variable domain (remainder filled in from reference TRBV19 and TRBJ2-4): DGGITQSPKYLFRKEGQNVTLSCEQNLNHDAMYWYRQDPGQGLRLIYYSQIVNDFQKGDIAEGYSVSREKKESFPLTVTSAQKNPTAFYLCASSAGTVTSLAKNIQYFGAGTRLSVL.

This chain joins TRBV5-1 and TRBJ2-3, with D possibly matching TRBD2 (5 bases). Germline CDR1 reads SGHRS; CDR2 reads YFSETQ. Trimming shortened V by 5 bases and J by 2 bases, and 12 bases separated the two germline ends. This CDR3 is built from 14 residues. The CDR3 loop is CASRRGLITDTQYF. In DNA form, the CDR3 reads TGCGCCAGCAGGCGAGGGCTTATCACAGATACGCAGTATTTT.

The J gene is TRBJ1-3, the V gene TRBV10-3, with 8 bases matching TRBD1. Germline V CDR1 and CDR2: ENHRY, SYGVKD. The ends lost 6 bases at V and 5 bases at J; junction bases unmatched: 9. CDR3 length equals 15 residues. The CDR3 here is CAIRDSGQGRNTIYF. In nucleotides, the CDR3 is TGTGCCATCAGGGACAGCGGACAGGGAAGAAACACCATATATTTT.

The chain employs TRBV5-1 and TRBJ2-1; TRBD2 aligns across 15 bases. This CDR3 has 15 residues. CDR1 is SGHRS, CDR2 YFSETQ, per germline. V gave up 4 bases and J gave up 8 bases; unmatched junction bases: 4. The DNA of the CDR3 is TGCGCCAGCAGCCTGGGACTAGCGGGGGGACATGAGCAGTTCTTC. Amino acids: CASSLGLAGGHEQFF.

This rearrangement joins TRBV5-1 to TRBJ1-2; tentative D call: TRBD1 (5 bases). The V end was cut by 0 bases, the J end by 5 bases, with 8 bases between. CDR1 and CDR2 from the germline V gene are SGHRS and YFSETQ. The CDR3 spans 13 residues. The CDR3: CASSLGGAYGYTF. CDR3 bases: TGCGCCAGCAGCTTGGGCGGGGCGTATGGCTACACCTTC.

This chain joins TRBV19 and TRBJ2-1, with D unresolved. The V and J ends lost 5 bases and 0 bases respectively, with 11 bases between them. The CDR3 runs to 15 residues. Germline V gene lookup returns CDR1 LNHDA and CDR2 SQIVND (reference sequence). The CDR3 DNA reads TGTGCCAGTAGTGCCGCACCGAGCTCCTACAATGAGCAGTTCTTC. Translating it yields CASSAAPSSYNEQFF. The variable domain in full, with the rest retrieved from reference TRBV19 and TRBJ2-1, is DGGITQSPKYLFRKEGQNVTLSCEQNLNHDAMYWYRQDPGQGLRLIYYSQIVNDFQKGDIAEGYSVSREKKESFPLTVTSAQKNPTAFYLCASSAAPSSYNEQFFGPGTRLTVL.

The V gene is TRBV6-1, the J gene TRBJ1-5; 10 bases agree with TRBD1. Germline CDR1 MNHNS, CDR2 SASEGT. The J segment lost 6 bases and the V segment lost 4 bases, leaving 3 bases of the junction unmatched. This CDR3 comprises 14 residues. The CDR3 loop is CASSATGGFQPQHF. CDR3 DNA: TGTGCCAGCAGTGCGACAGGGGGCTTTCAGCCCCAGCATTTT.

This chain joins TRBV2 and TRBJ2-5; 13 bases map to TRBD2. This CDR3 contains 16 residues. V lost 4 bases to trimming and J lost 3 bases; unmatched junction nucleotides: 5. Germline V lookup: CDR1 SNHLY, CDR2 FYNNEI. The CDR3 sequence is CASSGLGTSGEETQYF. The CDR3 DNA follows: TGTGCCAGCAGTGGCCTCGGGACTAGCGGGGAAGAGACCCAGTACTTC.

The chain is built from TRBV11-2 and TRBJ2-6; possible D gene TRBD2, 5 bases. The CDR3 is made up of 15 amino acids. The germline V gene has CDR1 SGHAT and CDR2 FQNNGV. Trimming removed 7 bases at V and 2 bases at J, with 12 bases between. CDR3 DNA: TGTGCCAGCATCAGAGGGAATGCTGGGGCCAACGTCCTGACTTTC. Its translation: CASIRGNAGANVLTF.

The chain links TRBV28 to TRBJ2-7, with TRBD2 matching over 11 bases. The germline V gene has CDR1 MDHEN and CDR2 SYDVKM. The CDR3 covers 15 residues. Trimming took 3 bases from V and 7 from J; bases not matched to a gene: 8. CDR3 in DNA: TGTGCCAGCAGTTTGGGGACTAGCGGTACTATAGAGCAGTACTTC. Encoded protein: CASSLGTSGTIEQYF. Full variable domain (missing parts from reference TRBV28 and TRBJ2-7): DVKVTQSSRYLVKRTGEKVFLECVQDMDHENMFWYRQDPGLGLRLIYFSYDVKMKEKGDIPEGYSVSREKKERFSLILESASTNQTSMYLCASSLGTSGTIEQYFGPGTRLTVT.

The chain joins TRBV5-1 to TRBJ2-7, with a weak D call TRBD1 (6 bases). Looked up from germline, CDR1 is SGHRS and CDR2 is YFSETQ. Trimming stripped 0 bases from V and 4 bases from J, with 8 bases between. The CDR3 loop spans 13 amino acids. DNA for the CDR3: TGCGCCAGCAGCTTGGGAGGGGGTTACGAGCAGTACTTC. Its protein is CASSLGGGYEQYF.

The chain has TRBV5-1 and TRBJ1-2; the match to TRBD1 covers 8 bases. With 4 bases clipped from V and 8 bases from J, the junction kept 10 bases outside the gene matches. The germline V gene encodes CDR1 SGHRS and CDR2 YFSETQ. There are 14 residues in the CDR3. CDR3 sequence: CASSPEGQALGYTF. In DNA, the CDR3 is TGCGCCAGCAGCCCGGAGGGACAGGCTCTCGGCTACACCTTC. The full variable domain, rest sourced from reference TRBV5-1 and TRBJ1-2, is KAGVTQTPRYLIKTRGQQVTLSCSPISGHRSVSWYQQTPGQGLQFLFEYFSETQRNKGNFPGRFSGRQFSNSRSEMNVSTLELGDSALYLCASSPEGQALGYTFGSGTRLTVV.

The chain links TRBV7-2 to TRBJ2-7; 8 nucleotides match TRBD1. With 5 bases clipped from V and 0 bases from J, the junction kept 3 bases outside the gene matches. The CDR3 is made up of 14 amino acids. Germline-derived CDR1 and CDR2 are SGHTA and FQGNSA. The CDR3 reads CASSRQGSSYEQYF. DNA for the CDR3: TGTGCCAGCAGCCGACAGGGGAGCTCCTACGAGCAGTACTTC. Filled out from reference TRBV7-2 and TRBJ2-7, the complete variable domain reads GAGVSQSPSNKVTEKGKDVELRCDPISGHTALYWYRQSLGQGLEFLIYFQGNSAPDKSGLPSDRFSAERTGGSVSTLTIQRTQQEDSAVYLCASSRQGSSYEQYFGPGTRLTVT.

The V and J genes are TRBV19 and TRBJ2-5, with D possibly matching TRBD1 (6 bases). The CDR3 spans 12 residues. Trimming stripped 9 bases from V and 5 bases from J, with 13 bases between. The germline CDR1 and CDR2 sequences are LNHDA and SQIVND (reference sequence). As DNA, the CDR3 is TGTGCCAGCAAACAGGGTAGCGAGACCCAGTACTTC. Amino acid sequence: CASKQGSETQYF.

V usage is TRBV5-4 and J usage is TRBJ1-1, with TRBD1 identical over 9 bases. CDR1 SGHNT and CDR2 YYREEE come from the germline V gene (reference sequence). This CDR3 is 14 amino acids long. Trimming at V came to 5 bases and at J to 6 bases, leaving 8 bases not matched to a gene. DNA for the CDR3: TGTGCCAGCAGTGGCGGACAGGGGAGGGCTGAAGCTTTCTTT. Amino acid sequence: CASSGGQGRAEAFF.

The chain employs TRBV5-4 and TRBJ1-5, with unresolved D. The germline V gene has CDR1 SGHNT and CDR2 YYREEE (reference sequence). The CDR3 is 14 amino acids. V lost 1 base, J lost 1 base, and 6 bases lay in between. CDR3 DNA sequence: TGTGCCAGCAGCTTGCCCGGGAGCAATCAGCCCCAGCATTTT. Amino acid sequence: CASSLPGSNQPQHF.